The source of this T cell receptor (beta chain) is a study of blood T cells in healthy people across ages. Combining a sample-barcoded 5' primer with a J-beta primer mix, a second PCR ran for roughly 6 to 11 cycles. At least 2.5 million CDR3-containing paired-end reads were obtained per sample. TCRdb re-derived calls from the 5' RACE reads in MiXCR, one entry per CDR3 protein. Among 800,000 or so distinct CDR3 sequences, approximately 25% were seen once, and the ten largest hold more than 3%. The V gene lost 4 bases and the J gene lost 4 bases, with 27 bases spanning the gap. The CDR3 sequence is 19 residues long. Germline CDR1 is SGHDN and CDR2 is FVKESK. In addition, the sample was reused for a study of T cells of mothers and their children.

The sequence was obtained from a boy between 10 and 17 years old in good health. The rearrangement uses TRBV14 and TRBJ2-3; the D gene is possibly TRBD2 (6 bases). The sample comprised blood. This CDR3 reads CASSPRHSKTRRGADTQYF. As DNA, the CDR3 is TGTGCCAGCAGCCCCCGTCATTCGAAGACTAGGAGGGGAGCAGATACGCAGTATTTT.